This T cell receptor (beta chain) comes out of a study of CD8 T cells in Susac syndrome. Looked up from germline, CDR1 is MNHEY and CDR2 is SVGAGI. The length of the CDR3 is 16 residues. The ends were cut back, 0 bases at V and 0 bases at J, with 11 bases in the middle. Random-hexamer reverse transcription was applied to roughly 0.45 to 1 ug RNA. TCRdb recomputed calls from the immunoSEQ multiplex PCR reads with MiXCR, one row per CDR3 protein. The sample has 150,000 to 200,000 distinct CDR3 sequences; just under 95% are singletons. The chain links TRBV6-5 to TRBJ2-5, with D perhaps matching TRBD1 (5 bases). This receptor was taken from a human donor with Susac syndrome. The sequencing sample was made of CD4+ T cells from PBMCs. As DNA, the CDR3 is TGTGCCAGCAGTTACTCTAAGGGGCCGTACCAAGAGACCCAGTACTTC. Translating it yields CASSYSKGPYQETQYF.